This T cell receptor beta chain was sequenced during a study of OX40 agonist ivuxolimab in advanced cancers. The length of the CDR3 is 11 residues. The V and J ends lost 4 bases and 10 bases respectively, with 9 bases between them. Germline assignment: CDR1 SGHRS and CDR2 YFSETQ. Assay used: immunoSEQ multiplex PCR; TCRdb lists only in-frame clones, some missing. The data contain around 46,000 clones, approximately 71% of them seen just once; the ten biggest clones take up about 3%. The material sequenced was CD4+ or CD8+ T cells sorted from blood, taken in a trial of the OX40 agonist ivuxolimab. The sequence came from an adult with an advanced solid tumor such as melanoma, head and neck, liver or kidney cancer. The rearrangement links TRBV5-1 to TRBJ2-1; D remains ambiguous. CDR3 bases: TGCGCCAGCAGCGAGTTCGGGGAGCAGTTCTTC. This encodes CASSEFGEQFF.